What follows are 28 T cell receptor beta chains derived from one specimen sequenced in a study of CD8+ T cells in alopecia areata. The treatment here: oral pan-JAK inhibitor, 5-10 mg twice daily. RNA extraction was followed by reverse transcription into cDNA, which acted as the sequencing template. Measured with immunoSEQ multiplex PCR; TCRdb has only the in-frame clones, and not every one. The table records 150,000 to 200,000 clones, around 71% of them present only once. Sequences were derived from CD4+ T cells sorted from blood, sampled at week 4, from a patient treated with tofacitinib. The source of these receptors is a human donor with alopecia areata.

CDR3 residues: CSAVDRAYEQYF. As DNA, the CDR3 is TGCAGCGCCGTGGACAGGGCCTACGAGCAGTACTTC. The chain couples TRBV29-1 to TRBJ2-7; TRBD1 matches at 8 bases. The germline V gene has CDR1 SQVTM and CDR2 ANQGSEA. Germline trimming cut 7 bases from V and 2 bases from J; bases unmatched to any gene: 4. The CDR3 extends over 12 amino acids.

This clone came up a few times. The chain links TRBV30 to TRBJ2-3; 7 bases agree with TRBD1. The CDR3 length is 15 residues. V dropped 0 bases and J dropped 11; count of bases not matched to a gene: 14. The germline V gene has CDR1 GTSNPN and CDR2 SVGIG (reference sequence). This CDR3 reads CAWSVRTGVLSWQYF. CDR3 sequence (DNA): TGTGCCTGGAGTGTACGGACAGGAGTCCTTAGTTGGCAGTATTTT. Full variable domain (rest looked up from reference TRBV30 and TRBJ2-3): SQTIHQWPATLVQPVGSPLSLECTVEGTSNPNLYWYRQAAGRGLQLLFYSVGIGQISSEVPQNLSASRPQDRQFILSSKKLLLSDSGFYLCAWSVRTGVLSWQYFGPGTRLTVL.

This clone appeared a few times. This sequence joins TRBV11-2 and TRBJ2-5; no clear D. The CDR3 covers 17 residues. V gave up 0 bases and J gave up 5 bases, with 19 bases separating them. Germline V gene data show CDR1 as SGHAT and CDR2 as FQNNGV. Here the CDR3 reads CASSLELWTRTSETQYF. For the CDR3, the DNA is TGTGCCAGCAGCTTAGAGCTTTGGACGAGGACCTCGGAGACCCAGTACTTC.

The chain employs TRBV30 and TRBJ1-2, with 7 bases fitting TRBD1. Losses at the gene ends were 2 bases for V and 4 bases for J; bases not matched to a gene: 7. The CDR3 loop spans 14 amino acids. In germline, CDR1 is GTSNPN, CDR2 SVGIG (reference sequence). This CDR3 reads CAWSPVGQRYGYTF. The CDR3 coding sequence is TGTGCCTGGAGTCCCGTGGGACAGCGCTATGGCTACACCTTC. Combining the CDR3 with reference TRBV30 and TRBJ1-2 gives the whole variable domain SQTIHQWPATLVQPVGSPLSLECTVEGTSNPNLYWYRQAAGRGLQLLFYSVGIGQISSEVPQNLSASRPQDRQFILSSKKLLLSDSGFYLCAWSPVGQRYGYTFGSGTRLTVV.

As regards this clone: Germline and junction disagree at one end, which may indicate a read error. The chain combines TRBV30 with TRBJ1-3; 9 nucleotides agree with TRBD1. The CDR3 has 11 residues. Germline-derived CDR1 and CDR2 are GTSNPN and SVGIG (reference sequence). DNA of the CDR3: TGTGCCTGGAGTGCACCGGGACAGGGCCATTTT. Encoded protein: CAWSAPGQGHF.

The V gene is TRBV29-1, the J gene TRBJ2-7; 7 nucleotides match TRBD1. The ends lost 6 bases at V and 5 bases at J; junction bases unmatched: 10. Germline assignment: CDR1 SQVTM and CDR2 ANQGSEA. The CDR3 loop spans 13 amino acids. The CDR3 DNA sequence: TGCAGCGTGGAACGACAGGGACGCAACGAGCAGTACTTC. It codes for CSVERQGRNEQYF.

The genes are TRBV7-9 and TRBJ2-5; 10 positions match TRBD1. CDR1 and CDR2 (germline): SEHNR, FQNEAQ (reference sequence). The length of the CDR3 is 15 residues. The trim removed 6 bases at V and 5 bases at J, leaving 9 bases unmatched. The CDR3 reads CASSPQTGGAETQYF. CDR3 coding DNA: TGTGCCAGCAGTCCCCAGACAGGGGGCGCGGAGACCCAGTACTTC.

J is TRBJ1-6 and V is TRBV27; 7 bases are a match to TRBD1. The CDR3 sequence is 15 residues long. CDR1 MNHEY and CDR2 SMNVEV come from the germline V gene (reference sequence). J lost 3 bases, V lost 3 bases, and 2 bases had no gene match. CDR3 coding DNA: TGTGCCAGCAGTTTCGGGACAGTCTATAATTCACCCCTCCACTTT. This sequence encodes CASSFGTVYNSPLHF.

This clone has only a few counts. The rearrangement uses TRBV15 and TRBJ2-6; TRBD1 matches at 9 bases. CDR1 and CDR2 from the germline V gene are LNHNV and YYDKDF (reference sequence). Trimming removed 6 bases from V and 10 bases from J; junction bases left unmatched: 4. The CDR3 runs to 13 residues. The CDR3 loop is CATSIDRGNVLTF. The CDR3 DNA follows: TGTGCCACCAGTATAGACAGGGGGAACGTCCTGACTTTC.

This clone was detected a few times. This sequence joins TRBV5-1 and TRBJ1-4, with no clear D. CDR3 size: 13 residues. V was trimmed by 4 bases and J by 4 bases, leaving 8 bases between them. CDR1 and CDR2 (germline): SGHRS, YFSETQ. CDR3 in DNA: TGCGCCAGCAGCCCTTACAGTAATGAAAAACTGTTTTTT. It yields the protein CASSPYSNEKLFF.

The rearrangement uses TRBV5-1 and TRBJ1-6; TRBD1 agrees at 10 bases. The ends lost 0 bases at V and 10 bases at J; junction bases unmatched: 4. The CDR3 sequence is 15 residues long. The germline V gene has CDR1 SGHRS and CDR2 YFSETQ. The CDR3 sequence is CASSLVGTGESPLHF. As DNA, the CDR3 is TGCGCCAGCAGCTTGGTAGGGACAGGGGAATCACCCCTCCACTTT. Using reference TRBV5-1 and TRBJ1-6 for the parts outside the CDR3, the full variable domain is KAGVTQTPRYLIKTRGQQVTLSCSPISGHRSVSWYQQTPGQGLQFLFEYFSETQRNKGNFPGRFSGRQFSNSRSEMNVSTLELGDSALYLCASSLVGTGESPLHFGNGTRLTVT.

V usage is TRBV6-5 and J usage is TRBJ2-7; D ambiguous. V gave up 6 bases and J gave up 2 bases, with 14 bases separating them. Germline-derived CDR1 and CDR2 are MNHEY and SVGAGI. The CDR3 loop spans 14 amino acids. CDR3 DNA: TGTGCCAGCAGAAAGACGGTGGAGCCCTACGAGCAGTACTTC. Translating it yields CASRKTVEPYEQYF.

This clone came up a few times. The chain combines TRBV2 with TRBJ1-4; unclear D gene. V was shortened by 5 bases and J by 8 bases, with 9 bases between the two germline ends. Germline V gene data show CDR1 as SNHLY and CDR2 as FYNNEI. The CDR3 runs 12 residues. CDR3 sequence: CASSTGGEKLFF. The CDR3 DNA reads TGTGCCAGCAGTACGGGCGGAGAAAAACTGTTTTTT.

This chain links TRBV13 with TRBJ1-6; 9 bases fit TRBD1. The CDR3 is made up of 17 amino acids. With V trimmed by 0 bases and J by 7 bases, 7 bases remained unmatched. From germline, CDR1 is PRHDT and CDR2 FYEKMQ (reference sequence). In DNA, the CDR3 is TGTGCCAGCAGCTTAGGGGGACAGGGAATTGGGAATTCACCCCTCCACTTT. It specifies CASSLGGQGIGNSPLHF.

The chain recombines TRBV4-1 with TRBJ2-7; TRBD1 is a possible D gene (5 bases). This CDR3 has 15 residues. Trimming left V 3 bases short and J 5 bases short, with 17 bases between. Germline-derived CDR1 and CDR2 are MGHRA and YSYEKL. The CDR3 DNA reads as TGCGCCAGCAGCCAGTTCTTCCTTCAGGGCCACGAGCAGTACTTC. It is translated as CASSQFFLQGHEQYF.

DNA for the CDR3: TGTGCCAGCACCTCGGACAGGACTTTTAACTATGGCTACACCTTC. Protein product: CASTSDRTFNYGYTF. The rearrangement links TRBV4-2 to TRBJ1-2, with 7 bases matching TRBD1. J lost 1 base, V lost 7 bases, and 9 bases had no gene match. This CDR3 comprises 15 residues. Germline V gene lookup returns CDR1 LGHNA and CDR2 YNFKEQ.

The CDR3, as DNA: TGCAGCGACGGACAGGGAAATGGCTACACCTTC. Protein sequence: CSDGQGNGYTF. The V gene is TRBV29-1, the J gene TRBJ1-2, with 8 bases aligning to TRBD1. Unmatched junction bases numbered 4, after V lost 7 bases and J lost 6 bases. Germline V gene data show CDR1 as SQVTM and CDR2 as ANQGSEA. The CDR3 totals 11 residues.

The chain links TRBV29-1 to TRBJ2-5; 9 nucleotides align to TRBD2. Germline CDR1 and CDR2: SQVTM and ANQGSEA. With V trimmed by 4 bases and J by 5 bases, 5 bases remained unmatched. The CDR3 loop spans 13 amino acids. CDR3 protein: CSVGATSGETQYF. CDR3 in DNA: TGCAGCGTTGGTGCAACTAGCGGGGAGACCCAGTACTTC.

The chain couples TRBV7-9 to TRBJ2-1; D uncertain. The germline V and J ends were trimmed by 6 bases and 3 bases, with 15 bases remaining between them. Germline V gene data show CDR1 as SEHNR and CDR2 as FQNEAQ (reference sequence). The CDR3 runs 15 residues. The CDR3 DNA reads as TGTGCCAGCAGATCAACTGGCGCAGTCTACAATGAGCAGTTCTTC. Its translation is CASRSTGAVYNEQFF.

The chain combines TRBV30 with TRBJ2-3, with 7 bases matching TRBD2. V trimming: 5 bases; J trimming: 0 bases; junction bases outside the gene matches: 14. CDR3 length: 17 residues. Germline CDR1 is GTSNPN and CDR2 is SVGIG (reference sequence). The CDR3 coding sequence is TGTGCCTGGTCCCGCGGGGAGGGAATAAGTAGCACAGATACGCAGTATTTT. Protein product: CAWSRGEGISSTDTQYF.

This clone was picked up a small number of times. CDR3 region: CSVVLGAYEQYF. The CDR3, as DNA: TGCAGCGTTGTTCTGGGGGCCTACGAGCAGTACTTC. The V gene is TRBV29-1, the J gene TRBJ2-7; D could derive from TRBD1 or TRBD2 (5 bases each). Germline V gene data show CDR1 as SQVTM and CDR2 as ANQGSEA. CDR3 length equals 12 residues. V lost 4 bases and J lost 2, with 9 bases in between.

This clone was recorded only once. The chain is built from TRBV9 and TRBJ2-5, with TRBD2 matching over 7 bases. The CDR3 contains 13 residues. Per the germline V gene, CDR1 is SGDLS and CDR2 is YYNGEE. J lost 4 bases, V lost 2 bases, and 2 bases had no gene match. CDR3: CASSVSGGETQYF. CDR3 coding DNA: TGTGCCAGCAGCGTGTCGGGGGGAGAGACCCAGTACTTC.

This clone was counted only a few times. The chain recombines TRBV27 with TRBJ1-2; D gene unclear. Germline-derived CDR1 and CDR2 are MNHEY and SMNVEV (reference sequence). V was trimmed by 6 bases and J by 8 bases, leaving 19 bases between them. The CDR3 contains 14 residues. The CDR3 here is CASSLRASTEGYTF. The CDR3 region has the DNA TGTGCCAGCAGCCTAAGGGCCAGTACTGAGGGCTACACCTTC.

V and J are TRBV30 and TRBJ1-5; D unclear. The germline V gene encodes CDR1 GTSNPN and CDR2 SVGIG (reference sequence). Deletions cut 2 bases from V and 0 bases from J, with 8 bases between. This CDR3 comprises 14 residues. CDR3 region: CAWSRTDSNQPQHF. The CDR3, as DNA: TGTGCCTGGAGTAGAACAGATAGCAATCAGCCCCAGCATTTT.

The J gene is TRBJ2-3, the V gene TRBV29-1, with TRBD2 matching 8 bases. The CDR3 consists of 17 residues. Unmatched junction bases numbered 12, after V lost 2 bases and J lost 2 bases. Germline-derived CDR1 and CDR2 are SQVTM and ANQGSEA. In DNA form, the CDR3 reads TGCAGCGTTGAATCAGATGAAATAGCGGGGACCACAGATACGCAGTATTTT. Translating it yields CSVESDEIAGTTDTQYF.

This clone was seen only a few times. The same CDR3 also results from other DNA sequences found in this sample. The chain combines TRBV29-1 with TRBJ2-3, with D uncertain. Per germline, CDR1 SQVTM and CDR2 ANQGSEA. V gave up 4 bases and J gave up 1 base, with 6 bases separating them. The CDR3 loop spans 12 amino acids. The CDR3 here is CSVVWRTDTQYF. CDR3 sequence (DNA): TGCAGCGTTGTCTGGCGCACAGATACGCAGTATTTT.

This chain uses TRBV6-5 with TRBJ1-5; 7 bases align to TRBD1. The V gene end was trimmed by 7 bases and the J gene end by 4 bases; junction bases not matched to a gene: 7. The CDR3 consists of 14 residues. Looked up from germline, CDR1 is MNHEY and CDR2 is SVGAGI. CDR3 coding DNA: TGTGCCAGCAACACCGGGACAGAGAATCAGCCCCAGCATTTT. Its protein is CASNTGTENQPQHF.

The chain combines TRBV15 with TRBJ1-2; maybe TRBD1 (5 bases). CDR1 is LNHNV and CDR2 is YYDKDF in the germline V gene (reference sequence). Trimming removed 4 bases at V and 0 bases at J, with 15 bases between. This CDR3 comprises 16 residues. CDR3 coding DNA: TGTGCCACCAGCATACCTGGGACGGCAGCTAACTATGGCTACACCTTC. Protein: CATSIPGTAANYGYTF.